This T cell receptor beta chain was documented in a study of T cells in Graves' hyperthyroidism and ophthalmopathy. Study results and limitations: Most thyroid clonotypes expanded above 0.001 were also detected in blood.

This clonotype was seen at least ten times. The antigen is undetermined. Uncontrolled infections, other autoimmune diseases, pregnancy or lactation led to exclusion of patients. Amplified regions were TCR beta CDR3 sequences from RNA transcripts. Initially, a first-round RT-PCR of the TCR CDR3 employed the HTBI primer set. From the multiplex PCR reads, TCRdb called clonotypes with MiXCR, one entry per CDR3 protein. The table has about 350,000 distinct CDR3 sequences, 15% to 20% seen once. This clonotype originated in a woman aged 40 to 50 with Graves' ophthalmopathy. The sequencing input was blood.

The chain's CDR3 is CASSAGTGVLGQPQHF. The CDR3 DNA reads as TGTGCCAGCAGCGCCGGGACAGGGGTTCTTGGTCAGCCCCAGCATTTT. The V gene is TRBV2, the J gene TRBJ1-5; 10 bases fit TRBD1. The germline gives CDR1 SNHLY, CDR2 FYNNEI. The trim removed 6 bases at V and 6 bases at J, leaving 11 bases unmatched. This CDR3 comprises 16 residues.